The 23 T cell receptor beta chains given below trace back to one sample, sequenced in a study of cytomegalovirus exposure and HLA in healthy donors. The PCR had 60 Vbeta and 13 Jbeta primers. Repertoires were generated with immunoSEQ multiplex PCR, while TCRdb's copy carries only in-frame clones and drops some. The sample records hundreds of thousands of clones, roughly four fifths being singletons. Input material: PBMCs. Source of these receptors: a woman aged 40 to 55 in good health and CMV-seronegative.

The chain recombines TRBV9 with TRBJ2-6, with a weak D call TRBD2 (7 bases). The CDR3 is 16 amino acids. V was shortened by 6 bases and J by 2 bases, with 15 bases between the two germline ends. Germline CDR1 is SGDLS and CDR2 is YYNGEE. CDR3 sequence reads: CASTRGGVPGANVLTF. Here the CDR3 DNA reads TGTGCCAGCACCCGAGGGGGGGTCCCTGGGGCCAACGTCCTGACTTTC.

This clone was seen just once. The rearrangement links TRBV30 to TRBJ2-3; D not certain. The ends were cut back, 3 bases at V and 0 bases at J, with 10 bases in the middle. The germline gives CDR1 GTSNPN, CDR2 SVGIG (reference sequence). The CDR3 covers 14 residues. This CDR3 is CAWSLLSSTDTQYF. As DNA, the CDR3 is TGTGCCTGGAGCCTGTTGTCTAGCACAGATACGCAGTATTTT. The full variable domain, with the rest looked up from reference TRBV30 and TRBJ2-3, is SQTIHQWPATLVQPVGSPLSLECTVEGTSNPNLYWYRQAAGRGLQLLFYSVGIGQISSEVPQNLSASRPQDRQFILSSKKLLLSDSGFYLCAWSLLSSTDTQYFGPGTRLTVL.

The chain links TRBV11-2 to TRBJ2-7; 8 nucleotides agree with TRBD1. CDR1 SGHAT and CDR2 FQNNGV come from the germline V gene. The CDR3 loop spans 14 amino acids. V lost 6 bases to trimming and J lost 2 bases; unmatched junction nucleotides: 6. The chain's CDR3 is CASSWTGRTYEQYF. The CDR3 bases are TGTGCCAGCAGTTGGACAGGGAGGACCTACGAGCAGTACTTC.

This clone occurred once. V gene TRBV2 combines with J gene TRBJ2-3; maybe TRBD2 (5 bases). The germline V gene has CDR1 SNHLY and CDR2 FYNNEI. Trimming removed 4 bases from V and 4 bases from J, with 18 bases in between. The CDR3 consists of 16 residues. CDR3 nucleotides: TGTGCCAGCAGTGTACCAGCGGATAAGGCTTCAGATACGCAGTATTTT. Amino acid sequence: CASSVPADKASDTQYF.

This rearrangement joins TRBV7-6 to TRBJ2-7; 7 nucleotides match TRBD1. Germline trimming cut 3 bases from V and 1 base from J; bases unmatched to any gene: 6. This CDR3 has 15 amino acids. The germline V gene has CDR1 SGHVS and CDR2 FNYEAQ. CDR3 coding DNA: TGTGCCAGCAGCTTCGCCAGGGGGAGTTCCTACGAGCAGTACTTC. Its translation is CASSFARGSSYEQYF.

The genes are TRBV4-1 and TRBJ2-7, with TRBD1 identical over 7 bases. From germline, CDR1 is MGHRA and CDR2 YSYEKL. The CDR3 has 14 amino acids. With 1 base clipped from V and 7 bases from J, the junction kept 7 bases outside the gene matches. The CDR3 loop reads CASSQGEGAGEQYF. CDR3 nucleotide sequence: TGCGCCAGCAGCCAAGGTGAGGGGGCAGGGGAGCAGTACTTC.

This clone was recorded a few times. The J gene is TRBJ2-1, the V gene TRBV5-6; 11 bases match TRBD2. Germline CDR1 reads SGHDT; CDR2 reads YYEEEE. The trim removed 4 bases at V and 5 bases at J, leaving 2 bases unmatched. The CDR3 contains 14 residues. Written as DNA, the CDR3 is TGTGCCAGCAGCGGGGGACTAGCGGACAATGAGCAGTTCTTC. The encoded protein is CASSGGLADNEQFF.

The rearrangement links TRBV28 to TRBJ1-2, with D unclear. V lost 7 bases to trimming and J lost 4 bases, with 13 bases between them. From germline, CDR1 is MDHEN and CDR2 SYDVKM. The CDR3 has 13 amino acids. The CDR3 loop is CASTEDRVYGYTF. The CDR3 DNA follows: TGTGCCAGCACCGAGGATCGGGTCTATGGCTACACCTTC.

The chain is built from TRBV2 and TRBJ2-7; TRBD2 matches 13 bases. Germline assignment: CDR1 SNHLY and CDR2 FYNNEI. The CDR3 runs to 15 residues. With 6 bases clipped from V and 2 bases from J, the junction kept 4 bases outside the gene matches. DNA for the CDR3: TGTGCCAGCAGCGCGACTAGCGGGGGGACCTACGAGCAGTACTTC. It encodes CASSATSGGTYEQYF.

The V and J genes are TRBV7-9 and TRBJ1-1; 10 nucleotides match TRBD1. CDR3 length equals 15 residues. Germline V gene sequence: CDR1 SEHNR, CDR2 FQNEAQ (reference sequence). V shed 5 bases and J 7 bases; nucleotides not matched to a gene: 10. CDR3 sequence (DNA): TGTGCCAGCAGCGGTAGTCCGGGACAGGGGTTTGAAGCTTTCTTT. This gives the protein CASSGSPGQGFEAFF.

This chain connects TRBV5-4 to TRBJ1-2; 9 bases agree with TRBD1. Trimming at V came to 0 bases and at J to 8 bases, leaving 2 bases not matched to a gene. Germline V gene lookup returns CDR1 SGHNT and CDR2 YYREEE (reference sequence). This CDR3 region has 13 residues. The CDR3 sequence is CASSLETGGGYTF. CDR3 DNA: TGTGCCAGCAGCTTGGAGACAGGGGGAGGCTACACCTTC.

The chain is built from TRBV7-9 and TRBJ1-6; D might be TRBD1 (5 bases). Per the germline V gene, CDR1 is SEHNR and CDR2 is FQNEAQ (reference sequence). Trimming removed 0 bases from V and 6 bases from J, with 15 bases in between. The CDR3 spans 17 residues. The CDR3 DNA is TGTGCCAGCAGCTTAGCTTGGGACTCCGACCTTAATTCACCCCTCCACTTT. This encodes CASSLAWDSDLNSPLHF.

The chain combines TRBV5-1 with TRBJ1-3; 9 nucleotides agree with TRBD1. The V and J ends lost 0 bases and 1 base, in that order; junction bases with no gene match: 8. The CDR3 loop spans 18 amino acids. CDR1 SGHRS and CDR2 YFSETQ come from the germline V gene. In nucleotides, the CDR3 is TGCGCCAGCAGCTTGGCCTTAACAGGGGGCACATCTGGAAACACCATATATTTT. Residues: CASSLALTGGTSGNTIYF.

CDR3 protein: CASVRPPYEQYF. CDR3 DNA: TGTGCCAGCGTGCGTCCGCCCTACGAGCAGTACTTC. This chain connects TRBV28 to TRBJ2-7, with unresolved D. Deletions cut 8 bases from V and 2 bases from J, with 10 bases between. CDR3 length: 12 residues. CDR1 is MDHEN and CDR2 is SYDVKM in the germline V gene.

CDR3 bases: TGTGCCAGCAGCTTAGCGGGGACAGGGTCGTCTGGGGCCAACGTCCTGACTTTC. This gives the protein CASSLAGTGSSGANVLTF. V usage is TRBV7-6 and J usage is TRBJ2-6; TRBD1 aligns across 9 bases. Trimming cost V 0 bases and J 1 base; bases outside gene matches: 4. This CDR3 is built from 18 residues. Germline CDR1 and CDR2: SGHVS and FNYEAQ.

This chain connects TRBV7-9 to TRBJ2-7, with 8 nucleotides matching TRBD1. Germline V gene data show CDR1 as SEHNR and CDR2 as FQNEAQ (reference sequence). The V and J ends lost 5 bases and 6 bases, in that order; junction bases with no gene match: 9. The CDR3 is 14 residues long. The CDR3 loop is CASSPRGRVSEQYF. The CDR3 region has the DNA TGTGCCAGCAGCCCCAGGGGGCGGGTATCCGAGCAGTACTTC.

V usage is TRBV14 and J usage is TRBJ1-2; 9 bases match TRBD1. This CDR3 is 11 amino acids long. Germline V CDR1 and CDR2: SGHDN, FVKESK. DNA of the CDR3: TGTAGAGGGACAGGGAGCTATGGCTACACCTTC. This sequence encodes CRGTGSYGYTF. The whole variable domain, filled in from reference TRBV14 and TRBJ1-2, reads EAGVTQFPSHSVIEKGQTVTLRCDPISGHDNLYWYRRVMGKEIKFLLHFVKESKQDESGMPNNRFLAERTGGTYSTLKVQPAELEDSGVYFCRGTGSYGYTFGSGTRLTVV.

This chain uses TRBV5-1 with TRBJ2-7; perhaps TRBD1 as D (6 bases). V lost 6 bases and J 0 bases, leaving 13 bases between the germline ends. Per germline, CDR1 SGHRS and CDR2 YFSETQ. CDR3 length equals 14 residues. CDR3 region: CASKPGHGSYEQYF. CDR3 nucleotides: TGCGCCAGCAAACCGGGACACGGCTCCTACGAGCAGTACTTC.

CDR3 amino acids: CAWSVAGGVTEAFF. Written as DNA, the CDR3 is TGTGCCTGGAGTGTTGCAGGGGGAGTTACTGAAGCTTTCTTT. The V and J genes are TRBV30 and TRBJ1-1; TRBD1 aligns across 7 bases. After removal of 0 bases from V and 5 bases from J, the junction contained 6 bases not matched to a gene. This CDR3 comprises 14 residues. The germline V gene has CDR1 GTSNPN and CDR2 SVGIG (reference sequence).

The J gene is TRBJ2-1, the V gene TRBV5-1; 10 nucleotides agree with TRBD2. In germline, CDR1 is SGHRS, CDR2 YFSETQ. CDR3 size: 16 residues. With 0 bases clipped from V and 5 bases from J, the junction kept 5 bases outside the gene matches. CDR3 in amino acids: CASSLEASGGNNEQFF. CDR3 coding DNA: TGCGCCAGCAGCTTGGAAGCTAGCGGGGGTAACAATGAGCAGTTCTTC.

The V and J genes are TRBV30 and TRBJ1-6; D perhaps matches TRBD1 (6 bases). The CDR3 is made up of 16 amino acids. V dropped 4 bases and J dropped 10 bases, with 23 bases sitting between them. The germline V gene encodes CDR1 GTSNPN and CDR2 SVGIG (reference sequence). In nucleotides, the CDR3 is TGTGCCTGGAACGCAGGGGAGATTGGGTTTTACTCACCCCTCCACTTT. Its translation is CAWNAGEIGFYSPLHF.

J is TRBJ1-1 and V is TRBV5-8; possibly TRBD1 for D (6 bases). The germline CDR1 and CDR2 sequences are SGHTS and YDEGEE. This CDR3 spans 17 amino acids. V dropped 4 bases and J dropped 6 bases, with 25 bases sitting between them. CDR3 in DNA: TGTGCCAGCAGCCCGAACGGACAGAGAGTGGAAGGGTCTGAAGCTTTCTTT. Amino acid sequence: CASSPNGQRVEGSEAFF.

The V and J genes are TRBV28 and TRBJ1-6, with D unresolved. This CDR3 comprises 17 residues. Germline loops: CDR1 MDHEN, CDR2 SYDVKM. V dropped 3 bases and J dropped 0 bases, with 12 bases sitting between them. This CDR3 reads CASSFMRFSSYNSPLHF. CDR3 bases: TGTGCCAGCAGTTTTATGAGGTTCAGCTCCTATAATTCACCCCTCCACTTT.